The clone carrying this TCR beta chain appeared many times. Profiling of TCR beta VDJ combinations and CDR3 sequences used genomic DNA as template. TCRdb re-called the reads with MiXCR, one entry per CDR3 protein. This table holds 50,000 to 65,000 distinct CDR3 sequences, roughly 60% found once. The sample is drawn from a study of CD8+CD57+ T cells in acquired aplastic anemia. Patients chosen for sequencing had CD8+CD57+ cells that had expanded, as shown by flow cytometry. V shed 4 bases and J shed 4 bases, with 14 bases lying between them. The CDR3 extends over 14 amino acids. Per germline, CDR1 SGDLS and CDR2 YYNGEE.

Sequenced material: sorted CD4+, CD8+, or CD8+CD57+ T cells (not recorded which) from PBMCs. V gene TRBV9 combines with J gene TRBJ1-1; possible D gene TRBD1, 5 bases. The sequence was collected from a human donor with aplastic anemia. The CDR3 region is CASSPSGGITEAFF. The DNA of the CDR3 is TGTGCCAGCAGCCCGTCGGGGGGGATCACTGAAGCTTTCTTT.